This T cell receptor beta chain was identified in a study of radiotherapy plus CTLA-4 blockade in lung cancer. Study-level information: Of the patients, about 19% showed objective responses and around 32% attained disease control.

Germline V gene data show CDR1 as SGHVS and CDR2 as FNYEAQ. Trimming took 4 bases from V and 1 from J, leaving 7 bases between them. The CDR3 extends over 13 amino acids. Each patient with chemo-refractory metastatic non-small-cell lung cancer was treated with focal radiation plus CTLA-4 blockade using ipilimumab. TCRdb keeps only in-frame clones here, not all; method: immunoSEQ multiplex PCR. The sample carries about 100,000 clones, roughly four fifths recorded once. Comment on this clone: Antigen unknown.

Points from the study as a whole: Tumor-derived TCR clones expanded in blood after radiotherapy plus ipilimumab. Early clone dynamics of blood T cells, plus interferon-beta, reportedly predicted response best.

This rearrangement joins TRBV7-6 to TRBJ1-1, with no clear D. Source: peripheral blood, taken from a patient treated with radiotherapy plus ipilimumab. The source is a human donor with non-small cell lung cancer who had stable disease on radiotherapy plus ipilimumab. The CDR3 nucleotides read TGTGCCAGCAGCTCGAACCCGAACACTGAAGCTTTCTTT. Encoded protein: CASSSNPNTEAFF.